This T cell receptor (beta chain) was obtained from a study of T cells expressing NK-cell markers (dated by TCRdb to 2020 to 2022). Background on the whole study: TCR beta-chain repertoires were profiled in sorted CD3+CD56+NKG2C+, CD3+CD56+NKG2C- and CD3+CD56-NKG2C+ T-cell subsets from seven or eight donors. Of the eight sequenced donors, seven were found to be HCMV-seropositive and one was found to be HCMV-seronegative. All eight donors whose samples were sequenced were randomly selected healthy volunteers, three of them men and five women. Illumina HiSeq 2000/2500, MiSeq or NextSeq was used to sequence libraries as 2 x 150 bp reads. What the authors observed across the whole study: Whether the expanded NKG2C-expressing T cell clones were specific for HCMV antigens was left unclear. In five to seven donors, the dominant CD3+CD56+NKG2C+ clonotypes were found to rank among the top 10 CD8+ clonotypes and to make up about 1.0-8% of CD8+ T cells. Those dominant clonotypes were again the most abundant among CD3+CD56-NKG2C+ cells in a handful of donors, at about 28.3-65%.

HCMV serostatus was determined by detecting HCMV-specific IgG in serum with a commercial ELISA kit. Ficoll density gradient centrifugation was used to isolate peripheral blood mononuclear cells from blood. The run used an Illumina HiSeq 2000. The TCR beta cDNA libraries were made using 5'RACE template switching, a step that added both a universal primer site and unique molecular identifiers. Synthesis of cDNA was primed from the TCR beta constant segment and was followed by two consecutive PCR amplification steps. The paper's data handling went like this. MIGEC handled demultiplexing of the reads and grouping by UMI, while MiTCR was used to assemble and quantify clonotypes. To exclude erroneous sequences, only TCR cDNA sequences supported by at least two reads were retained. The tcR package was used for downstream repertoire analysis, and clonotypes were matched across fractions by CDR3 nucleotide sequence plus V segment. Antigen specificity was annotated against VDJdb with VDJmatch, allowing one amino acid substitution in CDR3. After the reads were reprocessed by TCRdb, one entry was made per CDR3 protein sequence, with no DNA. The V and J calls were determined by TCRdb, not by the authors. The table for this sample shows about 460,000 distinct CDR3 sequences. About 1.5% of the sample is in the top ten clones.

The germline V gene encodes CDR1 LGHNA and CDR2 YNFKEQ. The CDR3 starts with the cysteine, ends with the phenylalanine, and has 16 residues. The DNA is not on file. On this clonotype itself: Its antigen specificity is not known.

The receptor comes from a woman aged 50 to 65 in good health. Donor details come from another sample of the same person, matched by shared clones. The material sequenced was blood T cells: a sorted CD56 or NKG2C T cell subset, CD4+ or CD8+ T cells, or bulk PBMC T cells (not recorded which). The V gene is TRBV4-2 and the J gene is TRBJ2-4; as DNA is missing, the TRBD1 call by TCRdb cannot be tested. The CDR3 sequence is CASSRDGGQGQNIQYF.